The 10 T cell receptor beta chains below all came from one sample that was sequenced in a study of T cells in Graves' hyperthyroidism and ophthalmopathy. There were TCR beta CDR3 regions amplified from RNA transcripts. During a first-round RT-PCR of the TCR CDR3, the HTBI primer set was used. TCRdb ran MiXCR on the multiplex PCR reads and lists one entry per CDR3 protein. The sample contains approximately 610,000 distinct CDR3 sequences, over 12% of which appear only once. The sequencing input was blood. The receptors come from a woman aged 40-49 years with Graves' ophthalmopathy.

V gene TRBV20-1 combines with J gene TRBJ1-2; D is possibly TRBD1 (6 bases). The length of the CDR3 is 13 residues. Per germline, CDR1 DFQATT and CDR2 SNEGSKA (reference sequence). V lost 3 bases and J lost 3, with 11 bases in between. In DNA, the CDR3 is TGCAGTGCTAGTTGGGACACTTACTATGGCTACACCTTC. This encodes CSASWDTYYGYTF.

In this sample, this clonotype turned up many times. This chain links TRBV28 with TRBJ2-7; D may be TRBD1 or TRBD2 (5 bases each). The CDR3 spans 14 residues. V shed 5 bases and J shed 0 bases, with 11 bases lying between them. CDR1 is MDHEN and CDR2 is SYDVKM in the germline V gene. CDR3 DNA: TGTGCCAGCAGTCGACCGGGGACCTCCTACGAGCAGTACTTC. Its protein is CASSRPGTSYEQYF.

This clonotype was seen ten or more times. Here the CDR3 reads CASTDPIGANVLTF. CDR3 nucleotides: TGTGCCAGCACCGACCCGATTGGGGCCAACGTCCTGACTTTC. This chain joins TRBV6-2 or TRBV6-3 and TRBJ2-6, with D unresolved. The germline CDR1 and CDR2 sequences are MNHEY and SVGEGT. Trimming stripped 7 bases from V and 3 bases from J, with 10 bases between. This CDR3 has 14 amino acids.

Comments on this clonotype: Given a much more abundant clone one base away, this may be a read error. The V call is TRBV6-2 or TRBV6-3, the J call TRBJ2-7; D is possibly TRBD1 (5 bases). The germline V gene has CDR1 MNHEY and CDR2 SVGEGT. This CDR3 contains 13 residues. V shed 2 bases and J shed 6 bases, with 11 bases lying between them. CDR3 in DNA: TGTGCCAGCAGTTACACTCAGGGATCCGAGCAGTACTTC. Amino acids: CASSYTQGSEQYF.

This clonotype was observed at least ten times. A much larger clone lies one base from this, so it may be a read error. V usage is TRBV12-3 or TRBV12-4 and J usage is TRBJ2-7; perhaps TRBD2 as D (7 bases). The CDR3 is 18 residues long. CDR3 nucleotide sequence: TGTGCCGGCAGTCGCGCAGGATGGGCTAGCGGAGGGGGGTACGAGCAGTACTTC. Protein product: CAGSRAGWASGGGYEQYF.

This clonotype was counted at least ten times. The rearrangement links TRBV28 to TRBJ1-5; D is unresolved. This CDR3 contains 12 residues. V shed 11 bases and J shed 4 bases, with 12 bases lying between them. CDR1 and CDR2 from the germline V gene are MDHEN and SYDVKM. The CDR3 sequence: CASKGTNQPQHF. In DNA form, the CDR3 reads TGTGCCTCGAAGGGTACAAATCAGCCCCAGCATTTT.

This clonotype was seen a handful of times. CDR3 loop: CASSPERAGQGARDIQYF. DNA for the CDR3: TGTGCCAGCAGCCCGGAACGGGCTGGACAGGGGGCTAGGGACATTCAGTACTTC. V and J are TRBV3-1 and TRBJ2-4, with 11 bases that match TRBD1. The CDR3 length is 18 residues. Trimming removed 4 bases from V and 8 bases from J; junction bases left unmatched: 16. Germline CDR1 LGHDT, CDR2 YNNKEL (reference sequence).

The rearrangement joins TRBV20-1 to TRBJ1-2; 7 bases match TRBD1. From germline, CDR1 is DFQATT and CDR2 SNEGSKA (reference sequence). The CDR3 loop spans 16 amino acids. V was pared by 5 bases and J by 4 bases, with 16 bases of the junction left unmatched. The CDR3: CSARDSRERGVYGYTF. CDR3 DNA sequence: TGCAGTGCTCGGGACAGCCGGGAAAGAGGAGTCTATGGCTACACCTTC.

This clonotype has ten or more counts. This rearrangement joins TRBV28 to TRBJ2-5, with 9 bases lining up with TRBD2. V dropped 7 bases and J dropped 4; count of bases not matched to a gene: 4. The CDR3 runs 13 residues. CDR1 MDHEN and CDR2 SYDVKM come from the germline V gene. The CDR3 DNA sequence: TGTGCCAGCAACTTAGCGGGAGCAGAGACCCAGTACTTC. The encoded protein is CASNLAGAETQYF.

This clonotype was seen repeatedly, ten times or more. V and J are TRBV7-9 and TRBJ2-5; TRBD1 is a possible D gene (6 bases). The CDR3 runs to 15 residues. V was clipped by 4 bases and J by 2 bases, with 14 bases between them. Per germline, CDR1 SEHNR and CDR2 FQNEAQ (reference sequence). The CDR3: CASSWASGEQETQYF. As DNA, the CDR3 is TGTGCCAGCAGCTGGGCCTCAGGGGAACAAGAGACCCAGTACTTC.